One and the same sample provided the 20 T cell receptor beta chains below, sequenced in a study of spatial heterogeneity in lung cancer. One entry per CDR3 protein results from TCRdb running MiXCR on the 5' RACE reads. The table includes roughly 20,000 distinct CDR3 sequences, over 2.5% detected once. Study-wide points: It was found that expanded intratumoral alpha and beta TCR counts tracked tumor mutation counts.

Specified time point: sample taken at primary tumor resection. Their antigen targets remain unknown. Sequencing was performed on lung tumor tissue, taken at surgery. Source of these receptors: a male donor with early-stage non-small cell lung cancer.

In this sample, this clonotype is large. This chain uses TRBV9 with TRBJ2-5; no firm D call. This CDR3 comprises 13 residues. Germline V gene data show CDR1 as SGDLS and CDR2 as YYNGEE. V lost 0 bases and J lost 5, with 8 bases in between. The chain's CDR3 is CASSVGGLETQYF. The CDR3 DNA sequence: TGTGCCAGCAGCGTAGGAGGTTTGGAGACCCAGTACTTC.

This clonotype came up many times. The chain links TRBV28 to TRBJ2-2; 10 positions match TRBD2. Germline V gives CDR1 MDHEN, CDR2 SYDVKM. This CDR3 is built from 15 residues. J gave up 6 bases and V 5 bases, and 6 bases lay outside the gene matches. In DNA, the CDR3 is TGTGCCAGCAGTACCTTTAGCGGGAGGTCCGGGGAGCTGTTTTTT. Residues: CASSTFSGRSGELFF.

Many counts were recorded for this clonotype. The V and J genes are TRBV12-3 or TRBV12-4 and TRBJ2-7, with TRBD1 as a possible D gene (6 bases). CDR3 size: 14 residues. The ends were cut back, 5 bases at V and 3 bases at J, with 14 bases in the middle. CDR3 coding DNA: TGTGCCAGCAGTCCTACAGGGCAGAACTACGAGCAGTACTTC. It yields the protein CASSPTGQNYEQYF.

This clonotype has at least ten counts. The chain recombines TRBV24-1 with TRBJ2-1; 8 positions agree with TRBD1. Germline-derived CDR1 and CDR2 are KGHDR and SFDVKD. V lost 3 bases to trimming and J lost 5 bases; unmatched junction nucleotides: 2. This CDR3 has 14 amino acids. The CDR3 DNA follows: TGTGCCACCAGTGATACCAGGGGGCACAATGAGCAGTTCTTC. Its protein is CATSDTRGHNEQFF.

This clonotype has at least ten counts. The rearrangement uses TRBV20-1 and TRBJ2-7, with D perhaps TRBD1 (6 bases). This CDR3 contains 13 residues. Germline CDR1 reads DFQATT; CDR2 reads SNEGSKA (reference sequence). V lost 4 bases, J lost 5 bases, and 15 bases lay in between. CDR3 residues: CSAIDRRPDEQYF. The CDR3 DNA follows: TGCAGTGCTATTGACAGGCGGCCAGACGAGCAGTACTTC.

This clonotype was seen ten or more times. The chain is built from TRBV7-3 and TRBJ1-1, with TRBD1 identical over 9 bases. This CDR3 has 14 residues. J was trimmed by 5 bases and V by 2 bases; bases with no gene match: 3. CDR1 and CDR2 from the germline V gene are SGHTA and FQGTGA. The CDR3 loop is CASSLRDRVTEAFF. The DNA for the CDR3 is TGTGCCAGCAGCTTACGGGACAGGGTGACTGAAGCTTTCTTT.

This clonotype was counted many times. This rearrangement joins TRBV6-2 or TRBV6-3 to TRBJ1-2, with a weak D call TRBD1 (5 bases). Germline-derived CDR1 and CDR2 are MNHEY and SVGEGT. This CDR3 has 13 residues. Trimming pared 10 bases from V and 1 base from J, leaving 13 bases between. The CDR3 here is CATKEGSNYGYTF. CDR3 nucleotide sequence: TGTGCCACGAAGGAGGGGAGTAACTATGGCTACACCTTC.

The table lists this clonotype with many counts. The gene calls are TRBV9 and TRBJ1-6, with 9 positions matching TRBD1. The germline CDR1 and CDR2 sequences are SGDLS and YYNGEE. This CDR3 has 17 residues. The ends lost 3 bases at V and 5 bases at J; junction bases unmatched: 9. The CDR3 loop is CASSGGQGLGNNSPLHF. CDR3 nucleotide sequence: TGTGCCAGCAGCGGAGGACAGGGGCTTGGTAATAATTCACCCCTCCACTTT.

This clonotype showed up many times. The chain links TRBV2 to TRBJ1-4; 7 bases fit TRBD1. The CDR3 totals 15 residues. In germline, CDR1 is SNHLY, CDR2 FYNNEI. V was pared by 8 bases and J by 5 bases, with 11 bases of the junction left unmatched. CDR3 DNA sequence: TGTGCCAGCGACAGAGGGCAGGGGGACAATGAAAAACTGTTTTTT. Protein sequence: CASDRGQGDNEKLFF.

This clonotype was counted ten times or more. V and J are TRBV29-1 and TRBJ1-2; 7 bases agree with TRBD1. Germline V gene sequence: CDR1 SQVTM, CDR2 ANQGSEA. CDR3 length: 14 residues. The ends lost 0 bases at V and 4 bases at J; junction bases unmatched: 5. The CDR3 DNA reads TGCAGCGTTGAAGATCGAGGGGGCGTCTATGGCTACACCTTC. Its translation: CSVEDRGGVYGYTF.

This clonotype was counted many times. The rearrangement joins TRBV7-2 to TRBJ1-2; 10 positions match TRBD1. The V segment lost 5 bases and the J segment 2 bases; nucleotides outside the gene matches: 2. This CDR3 region has 14 residues. Germline V gene data show CDR1 as SGHTA and CDR2 as FQGNSA. CDR3 residues: CASSPTGGNYGYTF. The CDR3 DNA is TGTGCCAGCAGCCCGACAGGGGGCAACTATGGCTACACCTTC.

This clonotype has ten or more counts. This sequence joins TRBV29-1 and TRBJ1-1; the D gene is possibly TRBD1 (5 bases). Germline values: CDR1 SQVTM, CDR2 ANQGSEA. This CDR3 has 12 amino acids. V was pared by 4 bases and J by 4 bases, with 10 bases between. CDR3 bases: TGCAGCGTTGGATTTCAGGGCACTGAAGCTTTCTTT. This codes for CSVGFQGTEAFF. The whole variable domain, filled in from reference TRBV29-1 and TRBJ1-1, reads SAVISQKPSRDICQRGTSLTIQCQVDSQVTMMFWYRQQPGQSLTLIATANQGSEATYESGFVIDKFPISRPNLTFSTLTVSNMSPEDSSIYLCSVGFQGTEAFFGQGTRLTVV.

This clonotype occurred many times. This chain uses TRBV18 with TRBJ1-5; 8 nucleotides agree with TRBD1. This CDR3 contains 15 residues. After removal of 2 bases from V and 4 bases from J, the junction contained 4 bases not matched to a gene. Germline lookup yields CDR1 KGHSH and CDR2 LQKENI. CDR3 sequence reads: CASSPGTGGNQPQHF. CDR3 coding DNA: TGTGCCAGCTCACCAGGGACAGGCGGAAATCAGCCCCAGCATTTT.

This clonotype was detected ten times or more. The rearrangement uses TRBV6-4 and TRBJ2-2; no firm D call. The CDR3 is 14 residues long. Germline CDR1 is MRHNA and CDR2 is SNTAGT. V was trimmed by 8 bases and J by 4 bases, leaving 14 bases between them. Here the CDR3 DNA reads TGTGCCAGCGCAGCTAGTCCTGGCACCGGGGAGCTGTTTTTT. Translating it yields CASAASPGTGELFF.

This clonotype has ten or more counts. The chain uses TRBV3-1 and TRBJ2-1; possibly TRBD1 or TRBD2 for D (5 bases each). V was trimmed by 1 base and J by 7 bases, leaving 17 bases between them. Germline V CDR1 and CDR2: LGHDT, YNNKEL (reference sequence). The CDR3 totals 16 residues. CDR3 sequence reads: CASSQVVSTRGNEQFF. The CDR3 DNA follows: TGTGCCAGCAGCCAAGTCGTCTCCACTAGGGGAAATGAGCAGTTCTTC.

This clonotype has ten or more counts. This sequence joins TRBV20-1 and TRBJ2-3, with 7 bases matching TRBD2. The length of the CDR3 is 13 residues. The V and J ends lost 7 bases and 6 bases, in that order; junction bases with no gene match: 10. Germline V gene lookup returns CDR1 DFQATT and CDR2 SNEGSKA (reference sequence). CDR3 sequence (DNA): TGCAGTGTTGGGCGGGAGCGGGCTGATACGCAGTATTTT. This encodes CSVGRERADTQYF.

This clonotype showed up many times. The chain recombines TRBV18 with TRBJ2-1; D uncertain. The CDR3 has 14 residues. The V gene lost 1 base and the J gene lost 10 bases, with 14 bases spanning the gap. CDR1 is KGHSH, CDR2 LQKENI, per germline. Written as DNA, the CDR3 is TGTGCCAGCTCACCACAAACGAACCCCAACGAGCAGTTCTTC. Translated: CASSPQTNPNEQFF.

This clonotype was seen many times. The chain employs TRBV10-3 and TRBJ1-5, with 9 positions matching TRBD1. With 6 bases clipped from V and 7 bases from J, the junction kept 7 bases outside the gene matches. The CDR3 spans 14 residues. Germline loops: CDR1 ENHRY, CDR2 SYGVKD. The CDR3 coding sequence is TGTGCCATCAGCCGACAGGGGGAGGAGCAGCCCCAGCATTTT. Amino acids: CAISRQGEEQPQHF.

This clonotype was seen many times. The chain carries TRBV7-9 and TRBJ1-1; D is unresolved. With 1 base removed from V and 8 bases from J, the gap between germline ends came to 14 bases. Germline CDR1 reads SEHNR; CDR2 reads FQNEAQ (reference sequence). The CDR3 has 14 residues. This chain's CDR3 is CASSLVPGIGEAFF. In DNA, the CDR3 is TGTGCCAGCAGCTTAGTTCCGGGGATTGGAGAAGCTTTCTTT.

This clonotype came up many times. The chain employs TRBV24-1 and TRBJ2-3; perhaps TRBD2 as D (6 bases). Germline V lookup: CDR1 KGHDR, CDR2 SFDVKD. CDR3 length: 12 amino acids. V was shortened by 9 bases and J by 3 bases, with 9 bases between the two germline ends. CDR3 loop: CATGGTTDTQYF. CDR3 in DNA: TGTGCCACCGGGGGGACTACAGATACGCAGTATTTT.